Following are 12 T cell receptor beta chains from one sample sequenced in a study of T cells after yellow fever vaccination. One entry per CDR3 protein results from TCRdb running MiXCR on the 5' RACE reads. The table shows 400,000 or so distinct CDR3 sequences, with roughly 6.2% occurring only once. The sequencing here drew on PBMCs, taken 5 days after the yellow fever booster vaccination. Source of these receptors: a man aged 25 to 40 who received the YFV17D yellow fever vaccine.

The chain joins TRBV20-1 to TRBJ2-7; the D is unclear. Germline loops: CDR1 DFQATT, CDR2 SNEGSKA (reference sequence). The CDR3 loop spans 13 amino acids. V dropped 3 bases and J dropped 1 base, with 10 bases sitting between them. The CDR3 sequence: CSASVRLSYEQYF. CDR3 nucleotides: TGCAGTGCTAGCGTAAGGTTGTCCTACGAGCAGTACTTC.

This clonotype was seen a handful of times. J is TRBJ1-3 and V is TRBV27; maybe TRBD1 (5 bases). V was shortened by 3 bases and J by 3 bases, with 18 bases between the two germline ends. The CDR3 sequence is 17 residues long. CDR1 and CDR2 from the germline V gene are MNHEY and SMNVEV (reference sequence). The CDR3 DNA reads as TGTGCCAGCAGTTTGACCTCTGCGGGGGGAGGTGGAAACACCATATATTTT. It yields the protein CASSLTSAGGGGNTIYF.

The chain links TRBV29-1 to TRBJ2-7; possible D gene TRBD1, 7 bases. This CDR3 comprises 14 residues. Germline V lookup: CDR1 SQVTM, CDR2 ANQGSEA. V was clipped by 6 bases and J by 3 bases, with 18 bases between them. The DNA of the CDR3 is TGCAGCGTCTCGAGGGGGGACAGAAACTACGAGCAGTACTTC. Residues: CSVSRGDRNYEQYF.

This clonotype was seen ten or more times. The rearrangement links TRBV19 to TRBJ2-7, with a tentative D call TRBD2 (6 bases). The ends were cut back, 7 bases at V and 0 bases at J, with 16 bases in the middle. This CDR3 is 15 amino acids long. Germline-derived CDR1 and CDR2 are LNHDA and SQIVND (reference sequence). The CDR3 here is CASTPGTLGSYEQYF. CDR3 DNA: TGTGCCAGTACCCCCGGGACTCTTGGCTCCTACGAGCAGTACTTC.

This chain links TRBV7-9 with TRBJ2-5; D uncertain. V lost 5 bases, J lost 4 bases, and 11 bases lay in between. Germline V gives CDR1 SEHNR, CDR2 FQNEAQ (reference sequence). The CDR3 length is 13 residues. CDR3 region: CASSPPLVETQYF. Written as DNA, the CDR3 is TGTGCCAGCAGCCCTCCCCTCGTAGAGACCCAGTACTTC. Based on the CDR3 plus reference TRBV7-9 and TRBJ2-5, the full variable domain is DTGVSQNPRHKITKRGQNVTFRCDPISEHNRLYWYRQTLGQGPEFLTYFQNEAQLEKSRLLSDRFSAERPKGSFSTLEIQRTEQGDSAMYLCASSPPLVETQYFGPGTRLLVL.

CDR3 nucleotide sequence: TGTGCCAGCAGCTTAGACGGCCCGGGGGGCGAGCAGTACTTC. Protein product: CASSLDGPGGEQYF. V usage is TRBV11-3 and J usage is TRBJ2-7; the match to TRBD2 covers 7 bases. Trimming took 0 bases from V and 6 from J; bases not matched to a gene: 5. Germline V gives CDR1 SGHNT, CDR2 YENEEA. This CDR3 region has 14 residues.

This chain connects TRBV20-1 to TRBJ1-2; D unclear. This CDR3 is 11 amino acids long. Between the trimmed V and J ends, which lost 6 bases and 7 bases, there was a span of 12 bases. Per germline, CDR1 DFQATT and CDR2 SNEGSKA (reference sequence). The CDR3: CSAGNLLGYTF. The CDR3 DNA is TGCAGTGCAGGAAACCTTCTTGGCTACACCTTC.

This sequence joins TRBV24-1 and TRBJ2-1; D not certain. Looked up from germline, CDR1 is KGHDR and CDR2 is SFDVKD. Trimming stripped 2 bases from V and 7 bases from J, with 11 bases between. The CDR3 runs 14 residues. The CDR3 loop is CATSDSLDGNEQFF. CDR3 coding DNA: TGTGCCACCAGTGATTCCCTGGACGGGAATGAGCAGTTCTTC.

This CDR3 reads CASSFGGPETQYF. As DNA, the CDR3 is TGTGCCAGCAGCTTTGGGGGGCCAGAGACCCAGTACTTC. This sequence joins TRBV7-2 and TRBJ2-5; D possibly matches TRBD1 or TRBD2 (6 bases each). CDR1 SGHTA and CDR2 FQGNSA come from the germline V gene. This CDR3 comprises 13 residues. The V end was cut by 3 bases, the J end by 4 bases, with 9 bases between.

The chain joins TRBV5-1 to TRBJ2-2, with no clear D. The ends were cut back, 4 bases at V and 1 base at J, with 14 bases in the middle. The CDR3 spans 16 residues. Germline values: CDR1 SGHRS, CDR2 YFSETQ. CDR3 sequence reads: CASSPLMRLNTGELFF. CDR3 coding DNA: TGCGCCAGCAGCCCCCTAATGCGGCTGAACACCGGGGAGCTGTTTTTT.

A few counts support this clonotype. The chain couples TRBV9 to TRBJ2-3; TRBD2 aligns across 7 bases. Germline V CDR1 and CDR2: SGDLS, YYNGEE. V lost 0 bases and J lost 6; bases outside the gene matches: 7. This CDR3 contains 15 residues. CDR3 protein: CASSVDGRSFDTQYF. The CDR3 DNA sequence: TGTGCCAGCAGCGTAGACGGGAGGAGTTTCGATACGCAGTATTTT.

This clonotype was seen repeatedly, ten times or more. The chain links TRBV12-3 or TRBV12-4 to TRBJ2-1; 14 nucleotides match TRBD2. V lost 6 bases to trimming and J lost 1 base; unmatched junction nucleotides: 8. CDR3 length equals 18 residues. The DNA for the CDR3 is TGTGCCAGCAGCTATACGGGGACTAGCGGGAGATCCTACAATGAGCAGTTCTTC. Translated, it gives CASSYTGTSGRSYNEQFF.